This T cell receptor beta chain originates from a study of shared T cell receptors in the human thymus. Profiled with immunoSEQ multiplex PCR; TCRdb holds only in-frame clones, not every one. The profile shows roughly 68,000 clones, 90% to 95% of them singletons. Germline lookup yields CDR1 SEHNR and CDR2 FQNEAQ (reference sequence). Unmatched junction bases numbered 12, after V lost 5 bases and J lost 3 bases. The CDR3 consists of 17 residues. The sample consisted of thymocytes. This receptor was taken from a human donor. The chain recombines TRBV7-9 with TRBJ2-7; 11 nucleotides align to TRBD1. CDR3 sequence reads: CASSPWYTGTGGYEQYF. The CDR3 nucleotides are TGTGCCAGCAGCCCGTGGTACACCGGGACAGGGGGCTACGAGCAGTACTTC.